This is a list of T cell receptor beta chains from one sample in a study of blood T cell repertoires in COVID-19. Sequenced by immunoSEQ multiplex PCR; TCRdb stores in-frame clones only, minus some. The sample consists of 150,000 to 200,000 clones, 75% to 95% of them appearing once. Sequencing was done on a sample of peripheral blood. Receptors originate from a man in his fifties with acute or convalescent COVID-19. CDR3s include the opening cysteine and the closing phenylalanine or tryptophan. D genes are given only for firm matches. Rows give clone size only sometimes, using once, few, many, or a class for an expanded clone.

j_call,clone_size,v_call,d_call,cdr3_aa,cdr3_nt
TRBJ2-7,NA,TRBV14,TRBD2,CASSQLTSGTSYEQYF,TGTGCCAGCAGCCAACTGACTAGCGGGACCTCCTACGAGCAGTACTTC
TRBJ2-1,NA,TRBV18,NA,CASSPLAALYNEQFF,TGTGCCAGCTCACCGTTGGCGGCCCTTTACAATGAGCAGTTCTTC
TRBJ1-2,once,TRBV4-2,TRBD1,CASSQDVRQGFNYGYTF,TGTGCCAGCAGCCAAGATGTGAGACAGGGCTTTAACTATGGCTACACCTTC
TRBJ2-7,NA,TRBV28,NA,CASSPPTGFLTYEQYF,TGTGCCAGCAGTCCCCCGACAGGCTTTCTAACCTACGAGCAGTACTTC
TRBJ2-2,NA,TRBV2,NA,CASGSRASSTGELFF,TGTGCCAGCGGGAGTCGAGCTAGCTCCACCGGGGAGCTGTTTTTT
TRBJ2-5,NA,TRBV29-1,NA,CSVVRGGQETQYF,TGCAGCGTTGTGAGGGGGGGTCAAGAGACCCAGTACTTC
TRBJ1-2,once,TRBV2,TRBD1,CASSSQGNYGYTF,TGTGCCAGCAGTTCACAGGGGAACTATGGCTACACCTTC
TRBJ2-3,NA,TRBV4-3,TRBD1,CASSQGNRGNTQYF,TGCGCCAGCAGCCAAGGGAACAGGGGAAATACGCAGTATTTT
TRBJ2-5,NA,TRBV10-3,TRBD2,CAISESPRGTSGTQYF,TGTGCCATCAGTGAGTCTCCGCGGGGGACGTCTGGGACCCAGTACTTC
TRBJ1-4,NA,TRBV5-5,NA,CASTPGGGVGTNEKLFF,TGTGCCAGCACCCCGGGCGGAGGAGTGGGGACTAATGAAAAACTGTTTTTT
TRBJ2-1,once,TRBV15,NA,CATSRGAPSDEQFF,TGTGCCACCAGCAGAGGGGCCCCATCCGATGAGCAGTTCTTC
TRBJ1-5,NA,TRBV7-6,TRBD1,CASSSRTGADQPQHF,TGTGCCAGCAGCTCAAGGACAGGGGCCGATCAGCCCCAGCATTTT
TRBJ2-3,NA,TRBV5-4,TRBD2,CASSPLAGGQDTQYF,TGTGCCAGCAGTCCTCTAGCGGGAGGTCAAGATACGCAGTATTTT
TRBJ2-1,once,TRBV7-2,TRBD1,CASSLVSGGVYNEQFF,TGTGCCAGCAGCTTAGTTTCAGGGGGTGTATACAATGAGCAGTTCTTC
TRBJ2-1,NA,TRBV3-1/TRBV3-2,TRBD2,CASSQGPGLAGERSYNEQFF,TGTGCCAGCAGCCAAGGGCCGGGACTAGCGGGAGAAAGGTCTTACAATGAGCAGTTCTTC
TRBJ2-3,once,TRBV2,TRBD2,CASSPLAGAGDTQYF,TGTGCCAGCAGTCCACTAGCGGGGGCAGGAGATACGCAGTATTTT
TRBJ1-2,NA,TRBV3-1/TRBV3-2,NA,CASSHGTDYGYTF,TGTGCCAGCAGTCACGGGACTGACTATGGCTACACCTTC
TRBJ1-6,NA,TRBV7-2,NA,CASNPQSSYNSPLHF,TGTGCCAGCAACCCACAGAGCTCCTATAATTCACCCCTCCACTTT
TRBJ2-7,once,TRBV7-2,TRBD2,CASSLWLAEYEQYF,TGTGCCAGCAGCTTATGGCTAGCGGAATACGAGCAGTACTTC
TRBJ2-2,NA,TRBV27,TRBD2,CASRPGGLADTGELFF,TGTGCCAGCAGACCCGGCGGACTAGCGGACACCGGGGAGCTGTTTTTT
TRBJ1-5,NA,TRBV6-1,NA,CASREAGAGASNQPQHF,TGTGCCAGCAGGGAAGCGGGGGCAGGGGCAAGCAATCAGCCCCAGCATTTT
TRBJ2-1,NA,TRBV3-1/TRBV3-2,NA,CASSQELGRRDEQFF,TGTGCCAGCAGCCAAGAATTAGGGAGAAGAGATGAGCAGTTCTTC
TRBJ2-2,NA,TRBV5-1,TRBD2,CASSLGGTSAGELFF,TGCGCCAGCAGCTTGGGCGGGACTAGCGCCGGGGAGCTGTTTTTT
TRBJ2-7,NA,TRBV27,TRBD2,CASSFLSGRALYEQYF,TGTGCCAGCAGTTTCCTCAGCGGGAGGGCCCTCTACGAGCAGTACTTC
TRBJ1-6,NA,TRBV27,NA,CASWEEGNSPLHF,TGTGCCAGCTGGGAGGAGGGTAATTCACCCCTCCACTTT
TRBJ2-7,NA,TRBV6-5,NA,CASSYHDGNEQYF,TGTGCCAGCAGTTACCACGACGGGAACGAGCAGTACTTC
TRBJ2-7,NA,TRBV7-9,NA,CASSLGSGSPLEQYF,TGTGCCAGCAGCTTAGGTAGCGGTAGCCCCCTCGAGCAGTACTTC
TRBJ2-7,NA,TRBV28,TRBD1,CASSWDRGGYEQYF,TGTGCCAGCAGTTGGGACAGGGGAGGATACGAGCAGTACTTC
TRBJ1-2,NA,TRBV28,NA,CASGRDGYTF,TGTGCCAGCGGCAGGGATGGCTACACCTTC
TRBJ1-1,NA,TRBV6-5,NA,CASSSPEGVTEAFF,TGTGCCAGCAGTTCCCCAGAAGGGGTGACTGAAGCTTTCTTT
TRBJ2-2,NA,TRBV2,NA,CASSEEGLGELFF,TGTGCCAGCAGTGAAGAGGGGCTCGGGGAGCTGTTTTTT
TRBJ2-1,NA,TRBV29-1,TRBD2,CSAPYLAGGYNEQFF,TGCAGCGCCCCCTATTTAGCGGGAGGGTACAATGAGCAGTTCTTC
TRBJ2-1,NA,TRBV5-5,TRBD2,CASSLGWGLAVEGEQFF,TGTGCCAGCAGCCTAGGATGGGGACTAGCCGTAGAGGGTGAGCAGTTCTTC
TRBJ1-6,once,TRBV12-3/TRBV12-4,NA,CASRTGTNSPLHF,TGTGCCAGCAGAACAGGGACAAATTCACCCCTCCACTTT
TRBJ1-3,NA,TRBV7-8,TRBD1,CASSQGQLNTIYF,TGTGCCAGCAGCCAGGGACAGTTAAACACCATATATTTT
TRBJ2-1,NA,TRBV6-4,TRBD2,CASSGGASGAYNEQFF,TGTGCCAGCAGCGGAGGGGCTAGCGGGGCCTACAATGAGCAGTTCTTC
TRBJ2-1,NA,TRBV7-3,TRBD2,CASSPGTRGNEQFF,TGTGCCAGCAGCCCCGGGACTAGGGGCAATGAGCAGTTCTTC
TRBJ2-3,NA,TRBV3-1/TRBV3-2,NA,CASSQDGCTDTQYF,TGTGCCAGCAGCCAAGACGGTTGCACAGATACGCAGTATTTT
TRBJ2-2,NA,TRBV27,NA,CASKRAYANTGELFF,TGTGCCAGCAAACGCGCCTACGCGAACACCGGGGAGCTGTTTTTT
TRBJ1-2,NA,TRBV3-1/TRBV3-2,TRBD1,CASSPTGNYGYTF,TGTGCCAGCAGCCCGACAGGGAACTATGGCTACACCTTC
TRBJ2-1,once,TRBV29-1,NA,CSVAGGWYNEQFF,TGCAGCGTTGCTGGGGGCTGGTACAATGAGCAGTTCTTC
TRBJ2-7,once,TRBV5-4,NA,CASSGGLSLSYEQYF,TGTGCCAGCAGCGGAGGACTTTCTCTCTCCTACGAGCAGTACTTC
TRBJ1-6,NA,TRBV5-1,NA,CASRMGADSPLHF,TGCGCCAGCAGGATGGGGGCGGATTCACCCCTCCACTTT
TRBJ2-1,NA,TRBV7-2,NA,CASSLSLTNNEQFF,TGTGCCAGCAGCTTATCGCTAACTAACAATGAGCAGTTCTTC
TRBJ2-1,NA,TRBV7-2,NA,CASSLSFSVSYNEQFF,TGTGCCAGCAGCTTAAGTTTTTCAGTATCTTACAATGAGCAGTTCTTC
TRBJ2-1,NA,TRBV11-2,TRBD2,CASSSRIPAGGQYNEQFF,TGTGCCAGCAGCTCCCGAATCCCAGCGGGAGGTCAATACAATGAGCAGTTCTTC
TRBJ1-4,NA,TRBV9,TRBD1,CASSEGQTTNEKLFF,TGTGCCAGCAGCGAGGGACAGACGACTAATGAAAAACTGTTTTTT
TRBJ2-7,NA,TRBV20-1,TRBD1,CSASQQTGILEQYF,TGCAGTGCTAGTCAACAGACAGGGATCCTGGAGCAGTACTTC
TRBJ1-2,NA,TRBV5-1,NA,CASSLGQGGGYTF,TGCGCCAGCAGCTTGGGGCAGGGAGGCGGCTACACCTTC
TRBJ2-1,once,TRBV29-1,NA,CSVQGFVENNEQFF,TGCAGCGTTCAGGGTTTTGTGGAAAACAATGAGCAGTTCTTC
TRBJ1-2,NA,TRBV27,NA,CASSLRQGGNYGYTF,TGTGCCAGCAGTTTAAGACAAGGGGGAAACTATGGCTACACCTTC
TRBJ2-7,once,TRBV11-2,TRBD2,CASSWTSGRDYEQYF,TGTGCCAGCAGCTGGACTAGCGGGAGGGACTACGAGCAGTACTTC
TRBJ1-5,NA,TRBV5-1,NA,CASSPGHNNQPQHF,TGCGCCAGCAGCCCGGGACACAACAATCAGCCCCAGCATTTT